Below are 26 T cell receptor beta chains sequenced from a single sample in a study of shared clonotypes between healthy human individuals. This table comes from immunoSEQ multiplex PCR, and its TCRdb copy is limited to in-frame clones, with some not included. The top ten clones hold less than 40% of a sample with roughly 700,000 clones, 90% of them seen once. Sequencing used memory CD8+ T cells from PBMCs. Subset denoted: CD45RO+ cells pooled with CCR7-negative TemRA cells. Every receptor here comes from a man in his late teens or twenties in good health. Some clones in this sample may be carry-over from other donors' samples.

The chain is built from TRBV28 and TRBJ2-5; 8 bases are shared with TRBD1. From germline, CDR1 is MDHEN and CDR2 SYDVKM. This CDR3 comprises 15 residues. Losses at the gene ends were 6 bases for V and 2 bases for J; bases not matched to a gene: 8. As DNA, the CDR3 is TGTGCCAGCAGCGACCGGGACAGGTTTCAAGAGACCCAGTACTTC. It encodes CASSDRDRFQETQYF.

In its sample, this clone was seen once. Distinct nucleotide sequences in the sample also encode this CDR3. This rearrangement joins TRBV5-1 to TRBJ2-7, with 8 positions matching TRBD1. CDR1 and CDR2 from the germline V gene are SGHRS and YFSETQ. Trimming removed 3 bases from V and 4 bases from J; junction bases left unmatched: 6. The CDR3 loop spans 14 amino acids. This CDR3 reads CASSYGTGSYEQYF. For the CDR3, the DNA is TGCGCCAGCAGCTATGGGACAGGATCATACGAGCAGTACTTC.

The chain is built from TRBV28 and TRBJ2-3, with 10 nucleotides matching TRBD2. The CDR3 is 16 amino acids. With V trimmed by 5 bases and J by 3 bases, 8 bases remained unmatched. Germline CDR1 reads MDHEN; CDR2 reads SYDVKM. CDR3 bases: TGTGCCAGCAGTCCTGGCAGCGGGAGGGCGACAGATACGCAGTATTTT. Translated, it gives CASSPGSGRATDTQYF.

V usage is TRBV15 and J usage is TRBJ2-7; 9 bases are a match to TRBD1. Trimming removed 0 bases from V and 5 bases from J; junction bases left unmatched: 8. This CDR3 has 16 amino acids. The germline CDR1 and CDR2 sequences are LNHNV and YYDKDF (reference sequence). This CDR3 is CATSRDGTGFFHEQYF. Here the CDR3 DNA reads TGTGCCACCAGCAGAGACGGGACAGGGTTCTTCCACGAGCAGTACTTC.

V and J are TRBV7-9 and TRBJ1-2; maybe TRBD1 (5 bases). Trimming stripped 1 base from V and 4 bases from J, with 13 bases between. Germline CDR1 SEHNR, CDR2 FQNEAQ (reference sequence). This CDR3 has 15 residues. The CDR3 is CASSLVGDVSYGYTF. The CDR3 DNA is TGTGCCAGCAGCTTAGTAGGGGACGTAAGCTATGGCTACACCTTC.

The chain recombines TRBV27 with TRBJ2-7; 9 positions agree with TRBD2. CDR1 is MNHEY, CDR2 SMNVEV, per germline (reference sequence). J lost 3 bases, V lost 11 bases, and 8 bases had no gene match. The CDR3 contains 13 residues. The CDR3 here is CAAGAGGHYEQYF. The CDR3 DNA is TGTGCCGCAGGGGCGGGAGGGCACTACGAGCAGTACTTC.

The chain carries TRBV6-1 and TRBJ2-1; 7 bases line up with TRBD2. Germline V gene lookup returns CDR1 MNHNS and CDR2 SASEGT. This CDR3 spans 16 amino acids. The V gene end was trimmed by 4 bases and the J gene end by 4 bases; junction bases not matched to a gene: 10. Here the CDR3 reads CASSADTGGGYNEQFF. DNA for the CDR3: TGTGCCAGCAGTGCCGATACGGGAGGAGGGTACAATGAGCAGTTCTTC.

This chain links TRBV4-3 with TRBJ2-7, with D perhaps TRBD2 (5 bases). V lost 0 bases, J lost 5 bases, and 14 bases lay in between. Germline V gene lookup returns CDR1 LGHNA and CDR2 YSLEER. This CDR3 has 15 residues. For the CDR3, the DNA is TGCGCCAGCAGCCAAGAATGGGAGAGTATGAACGAGCAGTACTTC. Residues: CASSQEWESMNEQYF.

CDR3 in amino acids: CASSFARPGNEQYF. The CDR3 region has the DNA TGTGCCAGCAGTTTCGCCAGGCCAGGGAACGAGCAGTACTTC. The chain has TRBV6-5 and TRBJ2-7; possibly TRBD1 for D (5 bases). V was trimmed by 4 bases and J by 5 bases, leaving 15 bases between them. The CDR3 runs 14 residues. The germline gives CDR1 MNHEY, CDR2 SVGAGI.

The chain uses TRBV2 and TRBJ2-5, with 7 bases matching TRBD2. The trim removed 6 bases at V and 2 bases at J, leaving 9 bases unmatched. The CDR3 runs to 15 residues. In germline, CDR1 is SNHLY, CDR2 FYNNEI. CDR3 nucleotide sequence: TGTGCCAGCAGCCCCGGGACTACAAGTCAAGAGACCCAGTACTTC. Translating gives CASSPGTTSQETQYF.

This CDR3 reads CASSEGGTPGYNEQFF. Written as DNA, the CDR3 is TGTGCCAGCAGTGAAGGGGGGACGCCAGGGTACAATGAGCAGTTCTTC. The chain employs TRBV2 and TRBJ2-1; D is possibly TRBD1 or TRBD2 (5 bases each). The CDR3 is made up of 16 amino acids. V was cut by 1 base and J by 4 bases, with 14 bases left in between. Germline V lookup: CDR1 SNHLY, CDR2 FYNNEI. Drawing the rest from reference TRBV2 and TRBJ2-1, the complete variable domain is EPEVTQTPSHQVTQMGQEVILRCVPISNHLYFYWYRQILGQKVEFLVSFYNNEISEKSEIFDDQFSVERPDGSNFTLKIRSTKLEDSAMYFCASSEGGTPGYNEQFFGPGTRLTVL.

V and J are TRBV5-6 and TRBJ2-5; TRBD1 aligns across 8 bases. V was clipped by 2 bases and J by 5 bases; unmatched bases: 14. The CDR3 length is 17 residues. The germline CDR1 and CDR2 sequences are SGHDT and YYEEEE. As DNA, the CDR3 is TGTGCCAGCAGCTTTTTGAGGTCCGACAGGGGAGATGAGACCCAGTACTTC. Amino acids: CASSFLRSDRGDETQYF.

The CDR3 DNA is TGTGCCAGCAGCTTCCCCACTCGGGAGGGGGGTGGCGGGGAGCTGTTTTTT. This gives the protein CASSFPTREGGGGELFF. This sequence joins TRBV7-2 and TRBJ2-2; 8 positions agree with TRBD2. Germline CDR1 and CDR2: SGHTA and FQGNSA. Trimming cost V 3 bases and J 7 bases; bases outside gene matches: 13. The CDR3 has 17 residues. The full variable domain, in which reference TRBV7-2 and TRBJ2-2 provide the parts outside the CDR3, is GAGVSQSPSNKVTEKGKDVELRCDPISGHTALYWYRQSLGQGLEFLIYFQGNSAPDKSGLPSDRFSAERTGGSVSTLTIQRTQQEDSAVYLCASSFPTREGGGGELFFGEGSRLTVL.

This chain connects TRBV28 to TRBJ2-7; TRBD1 matches 7 bases. This CDR3 is built from 14 residues. The junction had 11 bases not matched to a gene; V was cut back by 6 bases and J by 6 bases. In germline, CDR1 is MDHEN, CDR2 SYDVKM. Here the CDR3 DNA reads TGTGCCAGCAGCCTGGACCGACAGGGCCGCGAGCAGTACTTC. It translates to CASSLDRQGREQYF.

The CDR3 DNA reads as TGTGCCAGCAGCCCGGGGGGGACCACTGAAGCTTTCTTT. Translated, it gives CASSPGGTTEAFF. The chain recombines TRBV9 with TRBJ1-1, with D tentatively TRBD1 (5 bases). The CDR3 contains 13 residues. The V gene lost 4 bases and the J gene lost 4 bases, with 11 bases spanning the gap. Germline lookup yields CDR1 SGDLS and CDR2 YYNGEE. The full variable domain, completed using reference TRBV9 and TRBJ1-1, is DSGVTQTPKHLITATGQRVTLRCSPRSGDLSVYWYQQSLDQGLQFLIQYYNGEERAKGNILERFSAQQFPDLHSELNLSSLELGDSALYFCASSPGGTTEAFFGQGTRLTVV.

The V and J genes are TRBV27 and TRBJ1-1; TRBD1 is a possible D gene (6 bases). The CDR3 length is 14 residues. The ends were cut back, 5 bases at V and 5 bases at J, with 15 bases in the middle. CDR1 and CDR2 from the germline V gene are MNHEY and SMNVEV (reference sequence). This CDR3 is CASSIRQVTTEAFF. The CDR3 DNA reads TGTGCCAGCAGTATTAGACAGGTAACGACTGAAGCTTTCTTT.

As regards this clone: This specimen includes other DNA sequences encoding the same CDR3. V is TRBV28 and J is TRBJ1-1; no clear D gene. Per germline, CDR1 MDHEN and CDR2 SYDVKM. CDR3 length equals 13 residues. With 2 bases removed from V and 2 bases from J, the gap between germline ends came to 6 bases. The DNA of the CDR3 is TGTGCCAGCAGTTTAGTGAGAAACACTGAAGCTTTCTTT. Protein: CASSLVRNTEAFF. Full variable domain (remainder filled in from reference TRBV28 and TRBJ1-1): DVKVTQSSRYLVKRTGEKVFLECVQDMDHENMFWYRQDPGLGLRLIYFSYDVKMKEKGDIPEGYSVSREKKERFSLILESASTNQTSMYLCASSLVRNTEAFFGQGTRLTVV.

As regards this clone: A read error may explain this, as a much larger clone is one base away. CDR3 coding DNA: TGTGCCAGCAGTCCGCAAAATCAGCCCCAGCATTTT. Translation gives CASSPQNQPQHF. V and J are TRBV27 and TRBJ1-5, with D unresolved. Germline values: CDR1 MNHEY, CDR2 SMNVEV (reference sequence). The CDR3 has 12 amino acids. The V and J ends lost 5 bases and 4 bases respectively, with 6 bases between them.

This clone was picked up one time. The V gene is TRBV7-9, the J gene TRBJ1-2; maybe TRBD1 (5 bases). Trimming shortened V by 4 bases and J by 6 bases, and 18 bases separated the two germline ends. Germline assignment: CDR1 SEHNR and CDR2 FQNEAQ (reference sequence). The CDR3 is 15 amino acids. CDR3 loop: CASSSPGPPRNGYTF. The CDR3 DNA reads TGTGCCAGCAGCTCCCCGGGACCGCCACGGAATGGCTACACCTTC.

The V call is TRBV11-2, the J call TRBJ2-1; possibly TRBD1 or TRBD2 for D (7 bases each). V was cut by 5 bases and J by 4 bases, with 15 bases left in between. The V gene's germline CDR1 is SGHAT and CDR2 FQNNGV. CDR3 length: 15 residues. CDR3 protein: CASSPSRGGYNEQFF. The DNA of the CDR3 is TGTGCCAGCAGCCCAAGCAGGGGGGGGTACAATGAGCAGTTCTTC.

The chain combines TRBV6-1 with TRBJ2-5, with D possibly TRBD2 on 5 matching bases. The CDR3 length is 17 residues. Trimming removed 1 base at V and 1 base at J, with 16 bases between. The V gene's germline CDR1 is MNHNS and CDR2 SASEGT. The CDR3 here is CASSEGRLAPAQETQYF. Here the CDR3 DNA reads TGTGCCAGCAGTGAAGGGAGGCTAGCACCCGCCCAAGAGACCCAGTACTTC.

V usage is TRBV7-8 and J usage is TRBJ2-1, with TRBD2 matching 9 bases. The CDR3 runs to 16 residues. Germline CDR1 SGHVS, CDR2 FQNEAQ. Trimming at V came to 1 base and at J to 2 bases, leaving 3 bases not matched to a gene. CDR3 sequence (DNA): TGTGCCAGCAGCTTAGAAGGCGGGAGGGCCTACAATGAGCAGTTCTTC. Translation: CASSLEGGRAYNEQFF.

V gene TRBV7-9 combines with J gene TRBJ1-2, with D perhaps TRBD1 (5 bases). V lost 8 bases to trimming and J lost 8 bases, with 18 bases between them. Germline V lookup: CDR1 SEHNR, CDR2 FQNEAQ (reference sequence). CDR3 length equals 13 residues. The CDR3: CASRTLPEGGYTF. CDR3 in DNA: TGTGCCAGCCGGACTCTCCCGGAGGGGGGCTACACCTTC. Using reference TRBV7-9 and TRBJ1-2 for the parts outside the CDR3, the full variable domain is DTGVSQNPRHKITKRGQNVTFRCDPISEHNRLYWYRQTLGQGPEFLTYFQNEAQLEKSRLLSDRFSAERPKGSFSTLEIQRTEQGDSAMYLCASRTLPEGGYTFGSGTRLTVV.

This chain uses TRBV9 with TRBJ2-1; maybe TRBD1 (5 bases). Germline CDR1 SGDLS, CDR2 YYNGEE. There are 14 residues in the CDR3. The germline V and J ends were trimmed by 2 bases and 1 base, with 7 bases remaining between them. The CDR3 bases are TGTGCCAGCAGCGTCCAGGGATCCTACAATGAGCAGTTCTTC. Encoded protein: CASSVQGSYNEQFF.

V usage is TRBV15 and J usage is TRBJ1-5; the D gene is possibly TRBD1 (5 bases). The CDR3 loop spans 15 amino acids. Germline loops: CDR1 LNHNV, CDR2 YYDKDF (reference sequence). Trimming stripped 1 base from V and 5 bases from J, with 12 bases between. CDR3 sequence reads: CATSRGEGPHQPQHF. The CDR3 nucleotides are TGTGCCACCAGCAGAGGGGAGGGACCCCATCAGCCCCAGCATTTT.

In this sample, this clone turned up a few times. V is TRBV4-1 and J is TRBJ1-5, with D unresolved. The CDR3 is 13 residues long. Trimming took 0 bases from V and 9 from J, leaving 9 bases between them. Germline V lookup: CDR1 MGHRA, CDR2 YSYEKL. The CDR3: CASSQDPLGPQHF. CDR3 DNA: TGCGCCAGCAGCCAAGATCCTCTGGGGCCCCAGCATTTT.